This T cell receptor beta chain stems from a study of identical twins. Study-wide results and caveats: There is a chance that invariant MAIT and iNKT cells partially muddied zero-insertion analyses. In drawing conclusions, the study used cross-sectional statistical analysis and did not follow the same donors.

A universal primer site was created by template switching, with the cDNA bearing unique molecular identifiers. TCRdb re-called the 5' RACE reads through MiXCR, storing one row per CDR3 protein. The table shows 250,000 to 300,000 distinct CDR3 sequences, with about 8.5% occurring only once. Germline lookup yields CDR1 SGHDT and CDR2 YYEEEE. The CDR3 is made up of 14 amino acids. V was shortened by 1 base and J by 6 bases, with 12 bases between the two germline ends. This clonotype appeared many times. Its antigen remains unidentified. The same sample was also studied in work on yellow fever vaccine responses in identical twins.

Material: CD8+ T cells sorted from blood. The receptor's source is a woman in her late teens or twenties in good health. The chain combines TRBV5-6 with TRBJ2-3; perhaps TRBD2 as D (6 bases). The CDR3: CASSLTASEDTQYF. For the CDR3, the DNA is TGTGCCAGCAGCTTGACGGCTAGCGAGGATACGCAGTATTTT.